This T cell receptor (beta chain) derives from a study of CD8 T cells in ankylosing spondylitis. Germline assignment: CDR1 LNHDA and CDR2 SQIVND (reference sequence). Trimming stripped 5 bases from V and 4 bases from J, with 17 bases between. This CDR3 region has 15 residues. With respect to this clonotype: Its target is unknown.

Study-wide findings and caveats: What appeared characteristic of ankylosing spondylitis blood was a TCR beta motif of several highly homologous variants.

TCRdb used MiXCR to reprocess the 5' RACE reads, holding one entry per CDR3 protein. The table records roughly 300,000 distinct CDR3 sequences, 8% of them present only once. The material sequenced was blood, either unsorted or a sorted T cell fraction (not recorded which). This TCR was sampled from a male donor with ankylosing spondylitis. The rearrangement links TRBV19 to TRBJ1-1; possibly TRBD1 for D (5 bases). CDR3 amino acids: CASSPRAGLSTEAFF. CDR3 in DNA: TGTGCCAGTAGTCCGAGGGCAGGGTTGAGCACTGAAGCTTTCTTT.